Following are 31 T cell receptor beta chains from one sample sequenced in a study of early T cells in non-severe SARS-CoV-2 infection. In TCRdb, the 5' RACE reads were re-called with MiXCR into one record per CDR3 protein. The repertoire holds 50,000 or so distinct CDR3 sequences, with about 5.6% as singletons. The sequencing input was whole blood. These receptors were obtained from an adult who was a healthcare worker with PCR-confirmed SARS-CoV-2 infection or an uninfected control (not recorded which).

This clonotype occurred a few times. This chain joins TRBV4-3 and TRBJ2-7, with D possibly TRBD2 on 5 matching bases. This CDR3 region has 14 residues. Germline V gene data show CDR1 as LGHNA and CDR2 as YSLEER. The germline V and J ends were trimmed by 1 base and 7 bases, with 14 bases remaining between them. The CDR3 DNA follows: TGCGCCAGCAGCCAAGTCAACGGGGTTAGTGAGCAGTACTTC. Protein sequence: CASSQVNGVSEQYF.

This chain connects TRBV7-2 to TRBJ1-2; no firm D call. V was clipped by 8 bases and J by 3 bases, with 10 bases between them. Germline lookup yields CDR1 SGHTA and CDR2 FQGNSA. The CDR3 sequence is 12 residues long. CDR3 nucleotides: TGTGCCAGCCGGAGACCATACTATGGCTACACCTTC. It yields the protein CASRRPYYGYTF.

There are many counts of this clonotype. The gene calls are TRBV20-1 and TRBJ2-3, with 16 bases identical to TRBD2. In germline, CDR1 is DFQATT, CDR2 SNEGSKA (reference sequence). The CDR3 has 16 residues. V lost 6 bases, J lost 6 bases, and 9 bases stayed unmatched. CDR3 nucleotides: TGCAGTGCCATTCCGGGACTAGCGGGAGGGAGCGATACGCAGTATTTT. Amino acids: CSAIPGLAGGSDTQYF.

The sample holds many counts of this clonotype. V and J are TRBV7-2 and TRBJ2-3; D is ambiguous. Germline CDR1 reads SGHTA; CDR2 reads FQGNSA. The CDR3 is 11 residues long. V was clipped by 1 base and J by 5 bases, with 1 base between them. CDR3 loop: CASSLEDTQYF. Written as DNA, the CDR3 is TGTGCCAGCAGCTTAGAAGATACGCAGTATTTT.

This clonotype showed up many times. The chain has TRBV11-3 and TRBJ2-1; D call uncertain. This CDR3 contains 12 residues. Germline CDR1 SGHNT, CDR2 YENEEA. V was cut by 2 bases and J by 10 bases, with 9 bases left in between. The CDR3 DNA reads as TGTGCCAGCAGCTTACTAGTTGGCGAGCAGTTCTTC. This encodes CASSLLVGEQFF.

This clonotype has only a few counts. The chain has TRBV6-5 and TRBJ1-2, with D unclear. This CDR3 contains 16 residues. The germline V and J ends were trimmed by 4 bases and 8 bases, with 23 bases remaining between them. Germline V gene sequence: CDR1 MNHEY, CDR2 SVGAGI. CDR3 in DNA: TGTGCCAGCAGTTTCCCTCAGCCGTACCGGCGGAGGGGCTACACCTTC. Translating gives CASSFPQPYRRRGYTF.

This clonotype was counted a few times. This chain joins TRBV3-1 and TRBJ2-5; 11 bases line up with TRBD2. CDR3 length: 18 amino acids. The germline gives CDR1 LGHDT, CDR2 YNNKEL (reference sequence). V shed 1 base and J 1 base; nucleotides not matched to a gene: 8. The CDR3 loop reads CASSQVTTSGILQETQYF. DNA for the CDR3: TGTGCCAGCAGCCAAGTTACGACTAGCGGGATCCTCCAAGAGACCCAGTACTTC.

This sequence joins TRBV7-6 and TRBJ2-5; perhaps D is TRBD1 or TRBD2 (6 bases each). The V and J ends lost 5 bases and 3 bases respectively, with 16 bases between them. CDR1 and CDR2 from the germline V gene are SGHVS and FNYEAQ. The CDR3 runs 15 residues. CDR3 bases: TGTGCCAGCAGCCGACAACCGAGGGGGGAAGAGACCCAGTACTTC. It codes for CASSRQPRGEETQYF. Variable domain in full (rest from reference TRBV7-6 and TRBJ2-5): GAGVSQSPRYKVTKRGQDVALRCDPISGHVSLYWYRQALGQGPEFLTYFNYEAQQDKSGLPNDRFSAERPEGSISTLTIQRTEQRDSAMYRCASSRQPRGEETQYFGPGTRLLVL.

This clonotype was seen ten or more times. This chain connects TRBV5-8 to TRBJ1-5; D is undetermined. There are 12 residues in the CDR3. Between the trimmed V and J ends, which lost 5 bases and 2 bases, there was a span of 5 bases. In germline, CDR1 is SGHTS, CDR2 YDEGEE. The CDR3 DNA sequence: TGTGCCAGCAGATTCGGCAATCAGCCCCAGCATTTT. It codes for CASRFGNQPQHF. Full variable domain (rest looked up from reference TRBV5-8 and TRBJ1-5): EAGVTQSPTHLIKTRGQQATLRCSPISGHTSVYWYQQALGLGLQFLLWYDEGEERNRGNFPPRFSGRQFPNYSSELNVNALELEDSALYLCASRFGNQPQHFGDGTRLSIL.

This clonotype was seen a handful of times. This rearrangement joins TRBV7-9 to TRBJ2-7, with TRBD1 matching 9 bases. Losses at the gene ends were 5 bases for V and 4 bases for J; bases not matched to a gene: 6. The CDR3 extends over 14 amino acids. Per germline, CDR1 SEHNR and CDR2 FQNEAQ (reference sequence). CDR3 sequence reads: CASSGPGQGYEQYF. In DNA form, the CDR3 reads TGTGCCAGCAGCGGACCGGGACAGGGTTACGAGCAGTACTTC.

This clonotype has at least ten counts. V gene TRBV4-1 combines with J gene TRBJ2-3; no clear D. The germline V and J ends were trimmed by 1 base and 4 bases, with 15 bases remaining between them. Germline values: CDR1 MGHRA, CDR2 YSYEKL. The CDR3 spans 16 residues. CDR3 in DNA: TGCGCCAGCAGCCAAGTTTGGTGGGGTAGTGCAGATACGCAGTATTTT. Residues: CASSQVWWGSADTQYF.

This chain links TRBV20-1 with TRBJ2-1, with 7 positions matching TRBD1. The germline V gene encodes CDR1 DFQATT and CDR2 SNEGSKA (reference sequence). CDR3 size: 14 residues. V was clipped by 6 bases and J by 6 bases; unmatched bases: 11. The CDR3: CSAVTGQKFNEQFF. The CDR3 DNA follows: TGCAGTGCGGTGACAGGGCAGAAGTTCAATGAGCAGTTCTTC.

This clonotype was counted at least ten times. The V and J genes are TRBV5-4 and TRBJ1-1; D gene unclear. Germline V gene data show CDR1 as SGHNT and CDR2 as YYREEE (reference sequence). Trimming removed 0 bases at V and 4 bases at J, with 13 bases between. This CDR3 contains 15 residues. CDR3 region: CASSLGAGRLTEAFF. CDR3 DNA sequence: TGTGCCAGCAGCTTGGGGGCAGGTCGTCTCACTGAAGCTTTCTTT.

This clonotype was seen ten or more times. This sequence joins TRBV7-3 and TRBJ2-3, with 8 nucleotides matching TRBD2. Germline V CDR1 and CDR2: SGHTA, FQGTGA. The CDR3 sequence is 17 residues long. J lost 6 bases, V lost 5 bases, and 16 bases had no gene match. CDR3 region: CASSLGRGHPDMDTQYF. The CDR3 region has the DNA TGTGCCAGCAGCCTCGGGAGGGGACACCCTGACATGGATACGCAGTATTTT. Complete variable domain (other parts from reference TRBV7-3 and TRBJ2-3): GAGVSQTPSNKVTEKGKYVELRCDPISGHTALYWYRQSLGQGPEFLIYFQGTGAADDSGLPNDRFFAVRPEGSVSTLKIQRTERGDSAVYLCASSLGRGHPDMDTQYFGPGTRLTVL.

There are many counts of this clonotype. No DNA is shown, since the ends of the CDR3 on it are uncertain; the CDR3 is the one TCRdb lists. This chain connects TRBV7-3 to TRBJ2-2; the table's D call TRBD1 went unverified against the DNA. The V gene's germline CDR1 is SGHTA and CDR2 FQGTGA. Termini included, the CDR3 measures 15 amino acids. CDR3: CASSRQSRPPGSCFF.

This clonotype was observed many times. The DNA of the CDR3 is TGTGCCAGCAGCCGGGACAGGGTTCTGGCCGGGGAGCTGTTTTTT. Protein sequence: CASSRDRVLAGELFF. The chain is built from TRBV7-7 and TRBJ2-2; 9 nucleotides match TRBD1. Germline CDR1 SSHAT, CDR2 FNYEAQ (reference sequence). The length of the CDR3 is 15 residues. V gave up 5 bases and J gave up 6 bases; unmatched junction bases: 7. Full variable domain (rest looked up from reference TRBV7-7 and TRBJ2-2): GAGVSQSPRYKVTKRGQDVTLRCDPISSHATLYWYQQALGQGPEFLTYFNYEAQPDKSGLPSDRFSAERPEGSISTLTIQRTEQRDSAMYRCASSRDRVLAGELFFGEGSRLTVL.

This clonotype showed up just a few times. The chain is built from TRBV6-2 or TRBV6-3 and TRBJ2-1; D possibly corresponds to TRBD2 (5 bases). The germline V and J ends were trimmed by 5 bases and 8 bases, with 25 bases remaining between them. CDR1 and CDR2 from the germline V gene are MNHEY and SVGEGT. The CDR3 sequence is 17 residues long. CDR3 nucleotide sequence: TGTGCCAGCAGTCGAGAATTCAGCCCAAGAGGGATCCATGAGCAGTTCTTC. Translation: CASSREFSPRGIHEQFF.

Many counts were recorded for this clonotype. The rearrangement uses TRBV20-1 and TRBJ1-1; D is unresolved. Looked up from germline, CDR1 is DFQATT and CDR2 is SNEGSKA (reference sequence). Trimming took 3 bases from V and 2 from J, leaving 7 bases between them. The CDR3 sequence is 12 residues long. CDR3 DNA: TGCAGTGCTAGTATCAGCAACACTGAAGCTTTCTTT. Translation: CSASISNTEAFF.

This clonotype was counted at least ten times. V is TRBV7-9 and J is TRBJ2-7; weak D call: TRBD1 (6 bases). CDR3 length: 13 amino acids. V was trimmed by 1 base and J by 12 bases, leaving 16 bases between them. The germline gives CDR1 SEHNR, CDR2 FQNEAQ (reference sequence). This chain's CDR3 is CASSLGQPGHRYF. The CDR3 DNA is TGTGCCAGCAGCTTAGGGCAGCCGGGACATAGGTACTTC.

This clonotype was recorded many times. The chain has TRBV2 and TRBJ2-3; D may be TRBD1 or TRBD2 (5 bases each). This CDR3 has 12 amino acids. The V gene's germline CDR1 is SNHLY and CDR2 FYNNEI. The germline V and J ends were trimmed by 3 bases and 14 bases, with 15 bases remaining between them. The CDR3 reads CASSDPGRDWYF. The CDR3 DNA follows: TGTGCCAGCAGTGATCCAGGGAGAGATTGGTATTTT.

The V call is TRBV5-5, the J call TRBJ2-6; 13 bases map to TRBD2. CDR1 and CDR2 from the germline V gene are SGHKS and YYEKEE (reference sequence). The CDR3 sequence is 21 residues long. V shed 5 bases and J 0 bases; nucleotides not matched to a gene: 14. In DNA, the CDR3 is TGTGCCAGCAGTCCACTAGCGGGAGGGCCCCGACCGCTCTCTGGGGCCAACGTCCTGACTTTC. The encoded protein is CASSPLAGGPRPLSGANVLTF.

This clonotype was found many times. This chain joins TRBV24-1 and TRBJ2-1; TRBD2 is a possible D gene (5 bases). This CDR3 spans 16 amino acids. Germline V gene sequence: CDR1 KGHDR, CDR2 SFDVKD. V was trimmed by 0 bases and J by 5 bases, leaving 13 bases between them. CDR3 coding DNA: TGTGCCACCAGTGATTTGCAATTTGGAGGCAACAATGAGCAGTTCTTC. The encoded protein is CATSDLQFGGNNEQFF.

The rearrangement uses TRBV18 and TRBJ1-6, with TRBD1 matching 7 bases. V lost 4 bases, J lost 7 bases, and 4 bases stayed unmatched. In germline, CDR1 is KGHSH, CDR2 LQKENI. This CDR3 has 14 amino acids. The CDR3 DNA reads TGTGCCAGCTCACTCACAGGGGAGAATTCACCCCTCCACTTT. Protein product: CASSLTGENSPLHF.

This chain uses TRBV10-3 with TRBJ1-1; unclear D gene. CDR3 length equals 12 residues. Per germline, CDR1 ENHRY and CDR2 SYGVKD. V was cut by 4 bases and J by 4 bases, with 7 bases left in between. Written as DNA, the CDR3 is TGTGCCATCAGTGCCAGAGGCACTGAAGCTTTCTTT. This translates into CAISARGTEAFF.

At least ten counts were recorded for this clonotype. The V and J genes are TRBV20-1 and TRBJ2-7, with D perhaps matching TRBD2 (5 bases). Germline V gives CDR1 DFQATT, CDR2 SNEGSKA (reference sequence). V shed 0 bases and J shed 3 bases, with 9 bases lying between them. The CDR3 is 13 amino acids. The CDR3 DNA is TGCAGTGCTAGAGATGGGGAGCTCTACGAGCAGTACTTC. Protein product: CSARDGELYEQYF.

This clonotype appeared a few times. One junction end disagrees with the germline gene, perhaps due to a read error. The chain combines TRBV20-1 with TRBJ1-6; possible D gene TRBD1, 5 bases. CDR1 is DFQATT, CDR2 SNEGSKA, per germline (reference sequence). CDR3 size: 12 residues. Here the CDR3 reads CSSGNYNSPLLF. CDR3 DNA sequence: TGCAGCTCAGGGAACTATAATTCACCCCTCCTCTTT.

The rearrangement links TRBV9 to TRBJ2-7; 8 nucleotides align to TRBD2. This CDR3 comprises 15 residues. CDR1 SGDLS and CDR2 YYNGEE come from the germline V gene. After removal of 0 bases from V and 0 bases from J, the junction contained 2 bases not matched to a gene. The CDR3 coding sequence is TGTGCCAGCAGCGTAGCCAGCGGGGGCTCCTACGAGCAGTACTTC. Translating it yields CASSVASGGSYEQYF.

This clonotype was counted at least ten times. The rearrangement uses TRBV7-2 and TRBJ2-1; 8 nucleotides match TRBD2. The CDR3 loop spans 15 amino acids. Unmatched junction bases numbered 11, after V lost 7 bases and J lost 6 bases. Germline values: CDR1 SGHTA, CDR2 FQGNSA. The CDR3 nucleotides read TGTGCCAGCAACTACTTGGCGGGGGGCGCCAATGAGCAGTTCTTC. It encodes CASNYLAGGANEQFF.

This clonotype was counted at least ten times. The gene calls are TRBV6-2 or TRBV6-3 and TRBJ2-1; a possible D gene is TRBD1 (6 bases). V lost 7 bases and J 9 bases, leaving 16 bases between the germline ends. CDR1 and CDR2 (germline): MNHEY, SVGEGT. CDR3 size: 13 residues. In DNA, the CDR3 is TGTGCCAGCAATCAGGGGACCATGGGTGAGCAGTTCTTC. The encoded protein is CASNQGTMGEQFF.

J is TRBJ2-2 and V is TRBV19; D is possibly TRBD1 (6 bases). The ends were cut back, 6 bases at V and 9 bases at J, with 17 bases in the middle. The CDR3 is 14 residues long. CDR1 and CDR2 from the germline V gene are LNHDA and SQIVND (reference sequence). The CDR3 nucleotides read TGTGCCAGTAGAAAGACAGGAGATCGCCGGGAGCTGTTTTTT. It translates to CASRKTGDRRELFF.

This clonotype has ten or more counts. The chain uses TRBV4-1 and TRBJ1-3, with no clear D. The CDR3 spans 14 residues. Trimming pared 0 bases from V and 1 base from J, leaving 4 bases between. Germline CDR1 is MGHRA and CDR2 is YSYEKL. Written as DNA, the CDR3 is TGCGCCAGCAGCCAAGAGGAGTCTGGAAACACCATATATTTT. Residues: CASSQEESGNTIYF.